This TCR beta chain comes out of a study of control samples from healthy donors and cancer patients. The CDR3 consists of 14 residues. V lost 1 base, J lost 7 bases, and 4 bases stayed unmatched. CDR1 SGHTA and CDR2 FQGNSA come from the germline V gene. Sequencing used immunoSEQ multiplex PCR; TCRdb keeps in-frame clones, though not all of them. Among tens of thousands of clones listed, around 87% were seen once. Sequencing used blood. This sequence was found in a man in his forties or fifties in good health. This chain connects TRBV7-2 to TRBJ1-2, with 9 positions matching TRBD1. CDR3 amino acids: CASSLDRGRGGYTF. The CDR3 DNA is TGTGCCAGCAGCTTAGACAGGGGGCGCGGTGGCTACACCTTC.